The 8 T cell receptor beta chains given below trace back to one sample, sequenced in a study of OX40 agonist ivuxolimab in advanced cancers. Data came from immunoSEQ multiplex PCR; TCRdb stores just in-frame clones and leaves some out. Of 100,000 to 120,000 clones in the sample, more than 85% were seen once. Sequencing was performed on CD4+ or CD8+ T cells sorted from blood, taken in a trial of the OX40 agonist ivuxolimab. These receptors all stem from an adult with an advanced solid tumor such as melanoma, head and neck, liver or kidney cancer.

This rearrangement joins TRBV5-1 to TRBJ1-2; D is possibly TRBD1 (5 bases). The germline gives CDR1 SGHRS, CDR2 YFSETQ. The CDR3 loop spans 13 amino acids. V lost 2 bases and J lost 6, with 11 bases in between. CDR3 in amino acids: CASSFGALDGYTF. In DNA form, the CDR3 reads TGCGCCAGCAGCTTCGGGGCTTTGGATGGCTACACCTTC.

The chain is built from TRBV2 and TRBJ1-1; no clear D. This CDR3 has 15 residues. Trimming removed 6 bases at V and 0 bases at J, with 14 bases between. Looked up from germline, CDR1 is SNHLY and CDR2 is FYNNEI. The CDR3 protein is CASRLGRTMNTEAFF. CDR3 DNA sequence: TGTGCCAGCAGATTGGGCCGGACTATGAACACTGAAGCTTTCTTT.

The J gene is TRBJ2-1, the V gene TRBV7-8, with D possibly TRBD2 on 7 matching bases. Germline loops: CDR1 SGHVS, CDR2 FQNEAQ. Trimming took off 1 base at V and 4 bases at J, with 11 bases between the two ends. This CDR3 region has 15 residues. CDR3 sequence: CASSLERGGYNEQFF. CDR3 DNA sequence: TGTGCCAGCAGCTTAGAGAGGGGGGGTTACAATGAGCAGTTCTTC.

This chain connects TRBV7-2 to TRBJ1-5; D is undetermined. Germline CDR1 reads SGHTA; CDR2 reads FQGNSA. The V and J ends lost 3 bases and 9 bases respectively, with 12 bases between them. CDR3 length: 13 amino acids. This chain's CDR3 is CASSLNMDRPQHF. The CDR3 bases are TGTGCCAGCAGCTTGAACATGGATCGGCCCCAGCATTTT.

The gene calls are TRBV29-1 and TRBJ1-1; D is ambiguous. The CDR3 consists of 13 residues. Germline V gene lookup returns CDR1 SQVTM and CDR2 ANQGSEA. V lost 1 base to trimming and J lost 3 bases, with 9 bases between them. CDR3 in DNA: TGCAGCGTTGAAGTGACTGTTGACACTGAAGCTTTCTTT. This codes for CSVEVTVDTEAFF. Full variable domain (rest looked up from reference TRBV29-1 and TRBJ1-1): SAVISQKPSRDICQRGTSLTIQCQVDSQVTMMFWYRQQPGQSLTLIATANQGSEATYESGFVIDKFPISRPNLTFSTLTVSNMSPEDSSIYLCSVEVTVDTEAFFGQGTRLTVV.

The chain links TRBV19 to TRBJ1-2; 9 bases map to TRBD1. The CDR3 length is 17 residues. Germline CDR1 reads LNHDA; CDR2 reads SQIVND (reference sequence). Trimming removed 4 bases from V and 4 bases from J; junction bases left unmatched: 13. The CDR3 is CASSTRPADRGVYGYTF. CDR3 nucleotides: TGTGCCAGTAGTACTCGACCCGCGGACAGGGGTGTCTATGGCTACACCTTC.

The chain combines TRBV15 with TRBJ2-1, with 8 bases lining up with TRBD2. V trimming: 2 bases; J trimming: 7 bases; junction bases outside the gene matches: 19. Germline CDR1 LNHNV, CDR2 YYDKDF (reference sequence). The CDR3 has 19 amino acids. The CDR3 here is CATSRPTSERRGRWNEQFF. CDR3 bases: TGTGCCACCAGCAGACCCACTTCGGAGAGGCGCGGGAGGTGGAATGAGCAGTTCTTC.

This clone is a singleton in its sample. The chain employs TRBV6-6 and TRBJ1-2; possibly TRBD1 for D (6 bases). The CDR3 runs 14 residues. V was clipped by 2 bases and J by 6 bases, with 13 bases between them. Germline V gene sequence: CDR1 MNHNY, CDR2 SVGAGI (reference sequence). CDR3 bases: TGTGCCAGCAGTTACCGGGGGGCTAATGATGGCTACACCTTC. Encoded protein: CASSYRGANDGYTF.